Below, 30 T cell receptor beta chains from the same sample are listed, as sequenced in a study of OX40 agonist ivuxolimab in advanced cancers. The library came from the immunoSEQ multiplex PCR assay. Entries here come from immuneACCESS through TCRdb and include only in-frame sequences with V and J called. Some clones fail to appear in such tables; in the studies checked, an unresolved V gene covers under half of the shortfall, and the cause of the remainder is unknown. Present in this sample are 62,000 or so clones, roughly 81% of which were seen just once. Roughly 9.2% of the sample belongs to the ten largest clones. The sample was CD4+ or CD8+ T cells sorted from blood, taken in a trial of the OX40 agonist ivuxolimab. Every receptor here comes from an adult with an advanced solid tumor such as melanoma, head and neck, liver or kidney cancer.

The rearrangement links TRBV13 to TRBJ1-2, with no clear D. This CDR3 has 15 amino acids. Trimming cost V 0 bases and J 4 bases, with 12 bases left between them. Germline V gives CDR1 PRHDT, CDR2 FYEKMQ (reference sequence). The CDR3 DNA reads TGTGCCAGCAGCTTAGGCCATCGGGGAGGCTATGGCTACACCTTC. Translating gives CASSLGHRGGYGYTF.

The genes are TRBV7-9 and TRBJ2-5; D not resolved. V gave up 5 bases and J gave up 7 bases, with 14 bases separating them. This CDR3 contains 13 residues. Germline assignment: CDR1 SEHNR and CDR2 FQNEAQ (reference sequence). In DNA, the CDR3 is TGTGCCAGCAGCACGTCCCAGGAAGGGACCCAGTACTTC. The encoded protein is CASSTSQEGTQYF.

In this sample, this clone turned up a few times. This chain joins TRBV7-2 and TRBJ1-2; 12 bases match TRBD1. V dropped 9 bases and J dropped 4; count of bases not matched to a gene: 6. This CDR3 contains 14 residues. Germline CDR1 and CDR2: SGHTA and FQGNSA. The CDR3 loop is CASWDRGLIYGYTF. CDR3 in DNA: TGTGCCAGTTGGGACAGGGGGCTAATCTATGGCTACACCTTC.

The genes are TRBV15 and TRBJ1-3; D unclear. CDR1 is LNHNV, CDR2 YYDKDF, per germline (reference sequence). The V and J ends lost 0 bases and 2 bases respectively, with 11 bases between them. The CDR3 loop spans 16 amino acids. CDR3 nucleotide sequence: TGTGCCACCAGCAGAGAACCCGCGCTTGCTGGAAACACCATATATTTT. Its protein is CATSREPALAGNTIYF.

V gene TRBV6-1 combines with J gene TRBJ2-5; 7 bases agree with TRBD2. Per the germline V gene, CDR1 is MNHNS and CDR2 is SASEGT. After removal of 6 bases from V and 4 bases from J, the junction contained 8 bases not matched to a gene. There are 14 residues in the CDR3. The CDR3 region is CASSAGLTVETQYF. CDR3 DNA: TGTGCCAGCAGCGCGGGACTAACTGTAGAGACCCAGTACTTC.

The gene calls are TRBV7-9 and TRBJ2-5; 8 nucleotides line up with TRBD2. V dropped 3 bases and J dropped 0; count of bases not matched to a gene: 6. Germline CDR1 SEHNR, CDR2 FQNEAQ (reference sequence). The CDR3 is 16 residues long. CDR3 DNA sequence: TGTGCCAGCAGCTTTGCTAGCGGGTCATACCAAGAGACCCAGTACTTC. This codes for CASSFASGSYQETQYF.

V usage is TRBV7-2 and J usage is TRBJ1-5, with D unresolved. The CDR3 sequence is 13 residues long. CDR1 SGHTA and CDR2 FQGNSA come from the germline V gene. Deletions cut 5 bases from V and 0 bases from J, with 5 bases between. The CDR3 region is CASSRDSNQPQHF. CDR3 nucleotide sequence: TGTGCCAGCAGCAGAGATAGCAATCAGCCCCAGCATTTT.

The V and J genes are TRBV21-1 and TRBJ2-1; whether TRBD1, the table's D call, matches the DNA was not checked. TRBV21-1 represents a pseudogene. CDR3 size: 17 residues. The CDR3 sequence is CASSTGDRGHSYNEQFF. DNA for the CDR3: TGTGCCAGCAGCACCGGGGACAGGGGTCACTCCTACAATGAGCAGTTCTTC.

Note on this clone: The final CDR3 position lacks the conserved phenylalanine or tryptophan, pointing to a likely read error. The DNA is left out, because the CDR3 cannot be placed on it with certainty; the CDR3 is given as TCRdb lists it. The chain combines TRBV2 with TRBJ1-1. Germline V gene lookup returns CDR1 SNHLY and CDR2 FYNNEI. Inclusive of both ends, the CDR3 amounts to 14 amino acids. The CDR3 spells CASMGTALGFLVLK.

This chain uses TRBV5-1 with TRBJ2-2; 10 nucleotides line up with TRBD2. The CDR3 spans 18 residues. The trim removed 3 bases at V and 3 bases at J, leaving 11 bases unmatched. Germline V lookup: CDR1 SGHRS, CDR2 YFSETQ. Here the CDR3 DNA reads TGCGCCAGCAGCTCGGAAGCGGGGGGGCCGATGCACACCGGGGAGCTGTTTTTT. This gives the protein CASSSEAGGPMHTGELFF. Together with reference TRBV5-1 and TRBJ2-2, the CDR3 gives the full variable domain: KAGVTQTPRYLIKTRGQQVTLSCSPISGHRSVSWYQQTPGQGLQFLFEYFSETQRNKGNFPGRFSGRQFSNSRSEMNVSTLELGDSALYLCASSSEAGGPMHTGELFFGEGSRLTVL.

The CDR3 DNA sequence: TGTGCCAGCAGTTTGGGACAGGGGGTCGAGACCCAGTACTTC. It codes for CASSLGQGVETQYF. The chain employs TRBV28 and TRBJ2-5; TRBD1 matches at 11 bases. Trimming removed 3 bases from V and 5 bases from J; junction bases left unmatched: 2. CDR1 is MDHEN and CDR2 is SYDVKM in the germline V gene. The CDR3 sequence is 14 residues long.

The chain employs TRBV6-5 and TRBJ2-3; D is uncertain. The germline V and J ends were trimmed by 6 bases and 1 base, with 14 bases remaining between them. The germline V gene encodes CDR1 MNHEY and CDR2 SVGAGI. The CDR3 has 15 residues. CDR3 protein: CASSPGSYRTDTQYF. The CDR3 coding sequence is TGTGCCAGCAGCCCCGGTTCCTACCGCACAGATACGCAGTATTTT.

Only one count was recorded for this clone. This chain joins TRBV19 and TRBJ1-3, with D uncertain. CDR3 length: 14 residues. V lost 9 bases, J lost 0 bases, and 12 bases lay in between. Germline V gene data show CDR1 as LNHDA and CDR2 as SQIVND (reference sequence). The CDR3 region has the DNA TGTGCCAGCAAAGACCCGGGCTCTGGAAACACCATATATTTT. It translates to CASKDPGSGNTIYF.

The chain combines TRBV18 with TRBJ1-3; D is undetermined. This CDR3 comprises 14 residues. The V gene's germline CDR1 is KGHSH and CDR2 LQKENI. The V end lost 1 base, the J end lost 2 bases, and 6 bases lay between the germline ends. CDR3 amino acids: CASSPQFAGNTIYF. The CDR3 DNA reads TGTGCCAGCTCACCACAGTTTGCTGGAAACACCATATATTTT.

The chain carries TRBV18 and TRBJ2-5; D is possibly TRBD1 or TRBD2 (6 bases each). V was shortened by 3 bases and J by 2 bases, with 13 bases between the two germline ends. Germline V gives CDR1 KGHSH, CDR2 LQKENI. The length of the CDR3 is 15 residues. CDR3 region: CASSPSRGTQETQYF. As DNA, the CDR3 is TGTGCCAGCTCACCGTCTCGCGGGACACAAGAGACCCAGTACTTC.

The chain combines TRBV5-1 with TRBJ2-3; D gene uncertain. V was shortened by 4 bases and J by 6 bases, with 12 bases between the two germline ends. The CDR3 extends over 13 amino acids. Germline V gives CDR1 SGHRS, CDR2 YFSETQ. The CDR3 spells CASSPFGRDTQYF. The CDR3 DNA follows: TGCGCCAGCAGCCCGTTCGGGCGGGATACGCAGTATTTT.

The chain couples TRBV18 to TRBJ1-2; D call uncertain. The CDR3 loop spans 13 amino acids. Trimming removed 3 bases at V and 8 bases at J, with 13 bases between. Germline V lookup: CDR1 KGHSH, CDR2 LQKENI. The CDR3 DNA reads as TGTGCCAGCTCACCCCCCGAGGGTTGGGGCTACACCTTC. Its protein is CASSPPEGWGYTF.

V usage is TRBV6-5 and J usage is TRBJ1-1; D is unresolved. CDR3 size: 15 residues. Germline CDR1 and CDR2: MNHEY and SVGAGI. V lost 0 bases and J lost 1, with 9 bases in between. The CDR3 coding sequence is TGTGCCAGCAGTTACTCCTGGACGGAGAACACTGAAGCTTTCTTT. Amino acids: CASSYSWTENTEAFF.

The rearrangement links TRBV5-6 to TRBJ1-1; tentatively, D is TRBD1 (5 bases). Germline V gives CDR1 SGHDT, CDR2 YYEEEE. The CDR3 loop spans 14 amino acids. The ends were cut back, 2 bases at V and 0 bases at J, with 8 bases in the middle. CDR3 in amino acids: CASSLGTVNTEAFF. CDR3 in DNA: TGTGCCAGCAGCTTAGGGACGGTGAACACTGAAGCTTTCTTT.

The V call is TRBV27, the J call TRBJ1-1; the D gene is possibly TRBD1 (5 bases). Trimming removed 4 bases at V and 1 base at J, with 13 bases between. In germline, CDR1 is MNHEY, CDR2 SMNVEV (reference sequence). The CDR3 extends over 15 amino acids. The CDR3 DNA reads TGTGCCAGCAGTTCGTCGACAGAAGGGAACACTGAAGCTTTCTTT. Amino acid sequence: CASSSSTEGNTEAFF.

This rearrangement joins TRBV27 to TRBJ2-7; 9 bases are shared with TRBD1. This CDR3 contains 15 residues. Germline V lookup: CDR1 MNHEY, CDR2 SMNVEV (reference sequence). V shed 5 bases and J 6 bases; nucleotides not matched to a gene: 11. CDR3 loop: CASSTWDRVNSEQYF. The CDR3 DNA follows: TGTGCCAGCAGTACCTGGGACAGGGTGAACTCCGAGCAGTACTTC.

The chain employs TRBV7-2 and TRBJ2-3; 7 bases map to TRBD1. The CDR3 runs to 15 residues. V shed 5 bases, J shed 1 base, and the junction held 6 bases outside the gene matches. Germline V lookup: CDR1 SGHTA, CDR2 FQGNSA. The CDR3 spells CASSIRDSRTDTQYF. DNA of the CDR3: TGTGCCAGCAGCATCCGGGACAGTCGCACAGATACGCAGTATTTT.

The chain uses TRBV6-6 and TRBJ2-2, with unresolved D. CDR1 is MNHNY, CDR2 SVGAGI, per germline (reference sequence). The CDR3 extends over 14 amino acids. V lost 2 bases and J 5 bases, leaving 9 bases between the germline ends. The CDR3 DNA is TGTGCCAGCAGTTACGGGCAGATGACCGGGGAGCTGTTTTTT. Its translation: CASSYGQMTGELFF.

The V call is TRBV5-1, the J call TRBJ2-7; 8 bases are a match to TRBD1. In germline, CDR1 is SGHRS, CDR2 YFSETQ. J gave up 2 bases and V 2 bases, and 9 bases lay outside the gene matches. The CDR3 consists of 16 residues. The CDR3 loop reads CASSFGRGPHAYEQYF. CDR3 nucleotide sequence: TGCGCCAGCAGCTTCGGCAGGGGGCCACATGCCTACGAGCAGTACTTC.

This chain connects TRBV28 to TRBJ1-5; 12 nucleotides match TRBD1. V gave up 3 bases and J gave up 6 bases; unmatched junction bases: 6. The CDR3 has 16 amino acids. CDR1 and CDR2 (germline): MDHEN, SYDVKM. The CDR3 sequence is CASSFRGTGGFQPQHF. CDR3 nucleotide sequence: TGTGCCAGCAGTTTCCGGGGGACAGGGGGCTTTCAGCCCCAGCATTTT.

This chain joins TRBV28 and TRBJ1-6; D is ambiguous. There are 14 residues in the CDR3. With 3 bases removed from V and 11 bases from J, the gap between germline ends came to 14 bases. CDR1 and CDR2 (germline): MDHEN, SYDVKM. CDR3 loop: CASSLGQQSPPLHF. CDR3 bases: TGTGCCAGCAGTTTGGGCCAGCAAAGTCCACCCCTCCACTTT.

A few counts support this clone. The chain recombines TRBV6-5 with TRBJ1-6; maybe TRBD1 (6 bases). Germline CDR1 MNHEY, CDR2 SVGAGI. The CDR3 is 13 amino acids. V lost 6 bases, J lost 14 bases, and 17 bases lay in between. In DNA form, the CDR3 reads TGTGCCAGCAGCCCAACGAGGGGGGTTGCCCTCCACTTT. Translating gives CASSPTRGVALHF.

The V call is TRBV5-1, the J call TRBJ2-7, with 8 bases that match TRBD2. V lost 4 bases to trimming and J lost 6 bases; unmatched junction nucleotides: 9. The CDR3 covers 14 residues. Germline CDR1 and CDR2: SGHRS and YFSETQ. The CDR3 DNA follows: TGCGCCAGCAGCCCCGGGGGGGGGTTCCCCGAGCAGTACTTC. Protein sequence: CASSPGGGFPEQYF. Full variable domain (remainder filled in from reference TRBV5-1 and TRBJ2-7): KAGVTQTPRYLIKTRGQQVTLSCSPISGHRSVSWYQQTPGQGLQFLFEYFSETQRNKGNFPGRFSGRQFSNSRSEMNVSTLELGDSALYLCASSPGGGFPEQYFGPGTRLTVT.

As to this clone: Germline is not matched at one junction end, which may reflect a read error. The chain has TRBV11-2 and TRBJ2-7; weak D call: TRBD2 (5 bases). The V gene's germline CDR1 is SGHAT and CDR2 FQNNGV. The CDR3 has 13 residues. The CDR3 reads CASSWGGETEQCF. The CDR3, as DNA: TGTGCCAGCAGCTGGGGTGGGGAGACGGAGCAGTGCTTC.

This chain uses TRBV4-3 with TRBJ1-4; D is undetermined. The CDR3 has 15 residues. The germline V and J ends were trimmed by 3 bases and 7 bases, with 15 bases remaining between them. The germline V gene encodes CDR1 LGHNA and CDR2 YSLEER. The CDR3 DNA is TGCGCCAGCAGCCAGGGCTTCCGACAAGGTGAAAAACTGTTTTTT. Encoded protein: CASSQGFRQGEKLFF.